This TCR beta chain stems from a study of shared clonotypes between healthy human individuals (dated by TCRdb to the early 2020s). Background for the entire study: Two women and a few men aged 18 to 49 years were included in the cohort. For each donor, CD4 naive and CD4 memory were each given three plates, CD8 naive was given two plates, and CD8 memory was given one plate. To estimate repertoire size and how much clonotypes are shared between individuals, the study performed deep sequencing of blood TCR repertoires from roughly five healthy adults. Different laboratories and diverse techniques were used to prepare libraries and sequence TCR repertoires, to increase sequencing depth and limit assay-specific biases. Leukapheresis yielded between about 0.85 and 9.5 billion PBMCs per donor.

General conclusions and limits of the study: Incomplete sequencing was indicated by rarefaction of sorted-subset datasets, despite the large sequencing depth. Because the study included a small number of donors, the genetic and exposure-history diversity represented was limited. Sampling was limited to blood, and TCR repertoires in tissue likely differ from TCR repertoires in blood. Across four donors, around 5% of naive CD4, roughly 3.3% of naive CD8, roughly 2.2% of memory CD4, and 0.3% to 0.45% of memory CD8 clonotypes were shared. Higher generation probabilities were observed for clonotypes shared by all four sorted-subset donors than for non-shared clonotypes. Pairwise subsampling indicated that sequencing depth was expected to affect the degree of clonotype sharing among donors. Estimated clonotype richness was generally larger for naive than for memory subsets.

TCR CDR3 regions were amplified from genomic DNA by multiplex PCR using the deep immunoSEQ assay. Extracted genomic DNA from each cell subset was spread evenly across all wells of several immunoSEQ 96-well plates, with each plate serving as a replicate. For sorted subsets, about 210 ng of genomic DNA, equivalent to 25,000 to 35,000 T cell genomes, went into each replicate PCR. Purified libraries were measured with a Qubit 3.0 fluorometer, size-checked on a Bioanalyzer 2100, and measured again with the KAPA Library Quantification kit. Every immunoSEQ 96-well plate was sequenced on a dedicated single-read 150-cycle Illumina NextSeq 550 flow cell. In the source study's methods: Because the immunoSEQ output included only junctional sequences and no quality scores, the filtering could not be the same as the filtering used for full-length reads. To assign V/J genes and CDR3, sequences were annotated using PyIR, a Python wrapper for IgBLAST v1.9, with IMGT germline references. Reads with weak V/J assignments (E-value above 1e-6), missing CDR3, stop codons, out-of-frame junctions, or ambiguous translated residues were removed. A V3J clonotype was defined by an identical inferred V gene, J gene, and CDR3 amino acid sequence. To compute the percentage overlap between repertoires, the number of shared unique clonotypes was divided by the size of the smaller repertoire. Richness of each repertoire was evaluated using RTK rarefaction, the Chao1 estimator, and Recon v2.1 estimates of unobserved clonotypes. OLGA was used to compute generation probabilities for all TCRbeta clonotypes that the gDNA method yielded from a few donors. TCRdb mirrors the immuneACCESS table, restricted to in-frame sequences. Some clones are absent from its copies; in checked studies, under half trace to an unresolved V gene, and the reason for the others is unknown. V and J calls and clone size are given by that table; D and trimming were obtained from the DNA. This sample comprises 850,000 to 1,200,000 clones, 65% to 75% of them detected only once. Together, the top ten hold approximately 1.5% of the sample.

The germline V gene supplies CDR1 SGHTA and CDR2 FQGNSA. Taken from cysteine to phenylalanine, the CDR3 has 15 residues. Only the CDR3 region is kept as DNA, spanning 45 bases read in frame from base 1. V and J lose 3 bases and 1 base, and a span of 11 bases separates them. Donors were healthy HIV-negative adults with no recently reported acute infections or vaccinations. Every donor was a Caucasian adult living in Nashville, Tennessee, USA. CD4+ T cells were enriched by magnetic negative selection; naive cells were then positively selected on CD45RA, and the negative fraction formed the memory subset. After blood collection by leukapheresis, PBMCs were isolated using Ficoll-Histopaque density gradient centrifugation and then cryopreserved in the vapor phase of liquid nitrogen. Analytical flow cytometry was used to check the purity and quantity of each magnetically sorted T cell population. Genomic DNA was isolated from each sorted fraction and quantified by UV absorbance on a Nanodrop 2000c.

The sample holds a few counts of this clone. The antigen it binds to is not known. Base qualities are not provided; no much larger clone lies one nucleotide away. The receptor was derived from a man aged 18 to 30 in good health. The chain links TRBV7-2 with TRBJ2-3; 6 matching bases give a weak D call of TRBD1. Sequencing was performed on memory CD4+ T cells sorted from blood. The sample's cell subset or site label, decoded: CD45RA-negative fraction. CDR3 protein: CASSFRGWGTDTQYF. The DNA sequence is TGTGCCAGCAGCTTCAGGGGCTGGGGCACAGATACGCAGTATTTT.